A selection of T cell receptor beta chains follows, all from one sample in a study of glioma-infiltrating T cells after dendritic cell vaccination. Data came from immunoSEQ multiplex PCR; TCRdb stores just in-frame clones and leaves some out. The profile shows fewer than 95,000 clones, 85% of them singletons. Sequencing was performed on blood, taken after dendritic cell vaccination. All receptors derive from a human donor with glioblastoma. Each CDR3 is given with its conserved first and last residue. Fields, in order: V gene, J gene, CDR3 protein.

v_gene: TRBV6-1; j_gene: TRBJ1-1; CDR3aa: CASSEDSTGPSEAFF
v_gene: TRBV27; j_gene: TRBJ1-2; CDR3aa: CASSDTTGFYGYTF
v_gene: TRBV30; j_gene: TRBJ2-3; CDR3aa: CAWSVHGSTDTQYF
v_gene: TRBV28; j_gene: TRBJ1-2; CDR3aa: CASSFSDGGGYTF
v_gene: TRBV28; j_gene: TRBJ2-1; CDR3aa: CASSFRLGGDEQFF
v_gene: TRBV27; j_gene: TRBJ2-1; CDR3aa: CALGRGTYNEQFF
v_gene: TRBV30; j_gene: TRBJ1-2; CDR3aa: CAWSVQSGSTNYGYTF
v_gene: TRBV2; j_gene: TRBJ2-2; CDR3aa: CASSVRLAGGTGELFF
v_gene: TRBV11-1; j_gene: TRBJ2-7; CDR3aa: CASSSSQGGVREQYF
v_gene: TRBV14; j_gene: TRBJ2-7; CDR3aa: CASRLTGGPYEQYF
v_gene: TRBV7-6; j_gene: TRBJ1-2; CDR3aa: CASSLAGTGGGYTF
v_gene: TRBV6-5; j_gene: TRBJ1-1; CDR3aa: CASSSPGLNTEAFF
v_gene: TRBV19; j_gene: TRBJ1-5; CDR3aa: CASQTNRQGLRQPQHF
v_gene: TRBV27; j_gene: TRBJ1-2; CDR3aa: CASSAQVQGTNYGYTF
v_gene: TRBV23-1; j_gene: TRBJ2-7; CDR3aa: CASSQSDQAGPFYEQYF
v_gene: TRBV27; j_gene: TRBJ2-7; CDR3aa: CASSFQASGSSYEQYF
v_gene: TRBV4-2; j_gene: TRBJ1-2; CDR3aa: CASSLGLEANYGYTF
v_gene: TRBV7-8; j_gene: TRBJ2-3; CDR3aa: CASSFPGLAGTDTQYF
v_gene: TRBV9; j_gene: TRBJ1-4; CDR3aa: CASSETAGGHGGEKLFF
v_gene: TRBV9; j_gene: TRBJ1-1; CDR3aa: CASSVEVGGDRVNTEAFF
v_gene: TRBV2; j_gene: TRBJ1-4; CDR3aa: CASSENQGYEKLFF
v_gene: TRBV19; j_gene: TRBJ2-3; CDR3aa: CASSGQGEGTDTQYF
v_gene: TRBV6-5; j_gene: TRBJ1-2; CDR3aa: CASSDRVAYGYTF
v_gene: TRBV7-8; j_gene: TRBJ2-7; CDR3aa: CAGRDCVFEQYF
v_gene: TRBV5-1; j_gene: TRBJ2-1; CDR3aa: CASSLGLAGRTYNEQFF
v_gene: TRBV25-1; j_gene: TRBJ1-1; CDR3aa: CASSVGRGTEAFF
v_gene: TRBV4-1; j_gene: TRBJ2-3; CDR3aa: CASKQGAADTQYF
v_gene: TRBV29-1; j_gene: TRBJ2-1; CDR3aa: CSVEDGTSGYNEQFF
v_gene: TRBV11-2; j_gene: TRBJ2-7; CDR3aa: CASSLVAGGSYEQYF
v_gene: TRBV7-9; j_gene: TRBJ1-1; CDR3aa: CASSPPDRENTEAFF
v_gene: TRBV27; j_gene: TRBJ2-7; CDR3aa: CASSFSGSSYEQYF
v_gene: TRBV19; j_gene: TRBJ2-1; CDR3aa: CASSIGTGGPYNEQFF
v_gene: TRBV19; j_gene: TRBJ2-1; CDR3aa: CATGARGEQFF
v_gene: TRBV5-6; j_gene: TRBJ2-2; CDR3aa: CASRRGQEGGELFF
v_gene: TRBV19; j_gene: TRBJ2-3; CDR3aa: CASSISEPLAGGDTQYF
v_gene: TRBV30; j_gene: TRBJ1-5; CDR3aa: CAWSDNQNQPQHF
v_gene: TRBV7-2; j_gene: TRBJ2-5; CDR3aa: CASSDSGGAVETQYF
v_gene: TRBV10-3; j_gene: TRBJ2-1; CDR3aa: CAISAPTSGYNEQFF
v_gene: TRBV6-4; j_gene: TRBJ1-2; CDR3aa: CASSPAGTGYGYTF
v_gene: TRBV28; j_gene: TRBJ1-2; CDR3aa: CASSLDLGGGYTF
v_gene: TRBV7-6; j_gene: TRBJ2-1; CDR3aa: CASSLTAGGFDEQFF
v_gene: TRBV15; j_gene: TRBJ2-5; CDR3aa: CATSRDEAEETQYF
v_gene: TRBV9; j_gene: TRBJ2-4; CDR3aa: CASSVGGGFGQNIQYF
v_gene: TRBV30; j_gene: TRBJ2-3; CDR3aa: CAWSLTGRLTDTQYF
v_gene: TRBV29-1; j_gene: TRBJ2-1; CDR3aa: CSVWTSGGVNGEQFF
v_gene: TRBV4-3; j_gene: TRBJ2-2; CDR3aa: CASSQRTSGSSGTGELFF
v_gene: TRBV4-1; j_gene: TRBJ2-3; CDR3aa: CASSQAGDGADTQYF
v_gene: TRBV5-6; j_gene: TRBJ1-2; CDR3aa: CASSLARVMKGYTF
v_gene: TRBV18; j_gene: TRBJ2-1; CDR3aa: CASSPGFNRYNEQFF
v_gene: TRBV7-3; j_gene: TRBJ2-3; CDR3aa: CASSEASGAGKQYF
v_gene: TRBV19; j_gene: TRBJ2-7; CDR3aa: CASSIAPETTYEQYF
v_gene: TRBV4-3; j_gene: TRBJ2-7; CDR3aa: CASSQDHGRGASYEQYF
v_gene: TRBV28; j_gene: -; CDR3aa: CASTDSGLAGVSSYEQYF